This record covers a single T cell receptor beta chain. Its matching antigen is unknown. Unique molecular identifiers were affixed to single, distinct cDNA molecules. From the 5' RACE reads, TCRdb called clonotypes with MiXCR, one entry per CDR3 protein. The sample has 50,000 or so distinct CDR3 sequences, around 11% seen once; the top ten hold about 9.7%. The sample originates from a study of early T cells in non-severe SARS-CoV-2 infection. About the study: Unsorted whole blood bulk RNA was sequenced, with unpaired chains. General study points: VDJdb-based annotation leaned toward anti-spike CD8 responses and missed private and CD4 specificities.

CDR3 size: 17 residues. The V segment lost 5 bases and the J segment 9 bases; nucleotides outside the gene matches: 15. The germline V gene encodes CDR1 SGHNT and CDR2 YENEEA. Source material: whole blood. The clonotype originates from an adult who was a healthcare worker with PCR-confirmed SARS-CoV-2 infection or an uninfected control (not recorded which). The chain is built from TRBV11-3 and TRBJ2-1, with TRBD2 matching over 11 bases. For the CDR3, the DNA is TGTGCCAGCAGCGGGAGACAACTAGCGGGAGTACGCGTTGAGCAGTTCTTC. Amino acids: CASSGRQLAGVRVEQFF.